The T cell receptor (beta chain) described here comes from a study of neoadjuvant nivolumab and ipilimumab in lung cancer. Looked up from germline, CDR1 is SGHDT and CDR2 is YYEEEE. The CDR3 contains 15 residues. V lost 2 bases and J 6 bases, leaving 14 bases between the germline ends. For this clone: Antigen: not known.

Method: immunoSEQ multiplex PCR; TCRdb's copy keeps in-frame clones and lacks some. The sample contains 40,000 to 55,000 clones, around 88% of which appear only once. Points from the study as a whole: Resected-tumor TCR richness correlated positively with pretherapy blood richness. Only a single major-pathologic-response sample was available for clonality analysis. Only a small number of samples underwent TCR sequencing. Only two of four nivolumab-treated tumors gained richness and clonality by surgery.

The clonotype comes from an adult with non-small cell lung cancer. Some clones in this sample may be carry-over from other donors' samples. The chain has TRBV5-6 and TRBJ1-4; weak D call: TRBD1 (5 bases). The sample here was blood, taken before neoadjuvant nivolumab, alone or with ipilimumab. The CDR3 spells CASSLLSRVDEKLFF. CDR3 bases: TGTGCCAGCAGCTTACTGTCCAGGGTTGATGAAAAACTGTTTTTT.